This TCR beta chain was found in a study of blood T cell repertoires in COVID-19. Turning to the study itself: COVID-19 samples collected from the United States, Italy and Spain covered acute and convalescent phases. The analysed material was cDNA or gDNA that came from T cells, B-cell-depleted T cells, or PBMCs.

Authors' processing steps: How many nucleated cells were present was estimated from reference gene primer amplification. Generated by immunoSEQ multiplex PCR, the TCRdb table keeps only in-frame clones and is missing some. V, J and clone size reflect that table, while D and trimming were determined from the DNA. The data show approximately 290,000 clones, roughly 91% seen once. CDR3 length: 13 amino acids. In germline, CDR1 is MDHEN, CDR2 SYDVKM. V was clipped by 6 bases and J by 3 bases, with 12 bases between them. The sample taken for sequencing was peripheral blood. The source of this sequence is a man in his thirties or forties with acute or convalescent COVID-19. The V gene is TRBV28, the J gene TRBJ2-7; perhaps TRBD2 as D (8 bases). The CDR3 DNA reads TGTGCCAGCAGGACAGGGACTAGCTACGAGCAGTACTTC. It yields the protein CASRTGTSYEQYF.